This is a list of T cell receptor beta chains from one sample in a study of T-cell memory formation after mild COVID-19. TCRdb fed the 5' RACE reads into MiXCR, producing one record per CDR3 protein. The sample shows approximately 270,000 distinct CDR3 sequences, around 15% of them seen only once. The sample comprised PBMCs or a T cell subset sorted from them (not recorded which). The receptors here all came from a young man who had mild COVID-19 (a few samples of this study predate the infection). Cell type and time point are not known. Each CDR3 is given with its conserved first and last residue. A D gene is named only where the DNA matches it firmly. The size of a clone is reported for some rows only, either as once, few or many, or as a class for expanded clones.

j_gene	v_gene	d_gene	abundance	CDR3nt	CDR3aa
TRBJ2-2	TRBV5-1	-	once	TGCGCCAGCAGCCCCAGCCGGGTCAGGGTTGCGACCGGGGAGCTGTTTTTT	CASSPSRVRVATGELFF
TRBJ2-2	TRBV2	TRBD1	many	TGTGCCAGTTCGCGACAGGGGCCAAGGGTCGGGGAGCTGTTTTTT	CASSRQGPRVGELFF
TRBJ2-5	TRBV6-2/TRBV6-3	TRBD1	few	TGTGCCAGCAGTTACTTCGCCGGGACAGGCGACTTC	CASSYFAGTGDF
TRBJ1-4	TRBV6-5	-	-	TGTGCCAGCAGCCCGGGACATGAAAAACTGTTTTTT	CASSPGHEKLFF
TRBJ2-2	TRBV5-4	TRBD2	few	TGTGCCAGCAGCCCCGGTTTAGCGGGGGAGAACGGGGAGCTGTTTTTT	CASSPGLAGENGELFF
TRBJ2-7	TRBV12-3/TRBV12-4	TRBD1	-	TGTGCCAGCAGTTGGGGGACAGGGGCGTCCTACGAGCAGTACTTC	CASSWGTGASYEQYF
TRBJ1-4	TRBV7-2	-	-	TGTGCCAGCAGACCTAGGGAAGGGGCGAGGGGGACTGAAAAACTGTTTTTT	CASRPREGARGTEKLFF
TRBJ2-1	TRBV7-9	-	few	TGTGCCAGCAGCGAGGCTCGGGTCTCCTACAATGAGCAGTTCTTC	CASSEARVSYNEQFF
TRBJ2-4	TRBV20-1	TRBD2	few	TGCAGCCCCGGGGGGGCGGCGGGCAAAAACATTCAGTACTTC	CSPGGAAGKNIQYF
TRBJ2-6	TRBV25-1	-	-	TGTGCCAGCAGTGAATTTGGGGCGGCTGGGGCCAACGTCCTGACTTTC	CASSEFGAAGANVLTF
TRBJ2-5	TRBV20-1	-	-	TGCAGTGCTATGGGGGGATCCCCGCCGGAGACCCAGTACTTC	CSAMGGSPPETQYF
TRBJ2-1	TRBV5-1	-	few	TGCGCCAGCAGCTTGGGGGAGTGGCGGGGGCAAAATGAGCAGTTCTTC	CASSLGEWRGQNEQFF
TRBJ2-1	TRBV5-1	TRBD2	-	TGCGCCAGCAGCCCCCAGCGGGGGGGCTCCGATGAGCAGTTCTTC	CASSPQRGGSDEQFF
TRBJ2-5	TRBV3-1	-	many	TGTGCCAGCAGCCAAGTCGAGACCCAGTACTTC	CASSQVETQYF
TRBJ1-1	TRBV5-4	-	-	TGTGCCAGCAGCTTGTATAAGGGGCCGAACACTGAAGCTTTCTTT	CASSLYKGPNTEAFF
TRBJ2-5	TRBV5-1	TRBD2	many	TGCGCCAGCAGCTTGCCGGGGGGGGAGACCCAGTACTTC	CASSLPGGETQYF
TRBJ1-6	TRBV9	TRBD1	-	TGTGCCAGCAGCCCCGGACAGGGAGATTCACCCCTCCACTTT	CASSPGQGDSPLHF
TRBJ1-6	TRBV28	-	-	TGTGCCAGCACCACGGGTTCACCCCTCCACTTT	CASTTGSPLHF
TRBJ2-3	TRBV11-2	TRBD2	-	TGTGCCAGCAGCTTACGCCATCGAGCGGGACGCACAGATACGCAGTATTTT	CASSLRHRAGRTDTQYF
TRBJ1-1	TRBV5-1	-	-	TGCGCCAGCAGCTTGACAGGGTTGGGCACTGAAGCTTTCTTT	CASSLTGLGTEAFF
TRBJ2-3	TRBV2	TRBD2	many	TGTGCCAGCAGTACCCCGGGGCGGGGGGGAAGAGATACGCAGTATTTT	CASSTPGRGGRDTQYF
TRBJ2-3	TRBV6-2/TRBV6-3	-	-	TGTGCCAGCGCCTCTTTGGGGGCTTTCACAGATACGCAGTATTTT	CASASLGAFTDTQYF
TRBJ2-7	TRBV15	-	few	TGTGCCACCAGCAGGGGCTTGGGTCCCGAGCAGTACTTC	CATSRGLGPEQYF
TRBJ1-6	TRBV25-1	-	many	TGTGCCAGCAGTGAAGTTGGAAGCAGGGCACCTCTCCACTTT	CASSEVGSRAPLHF
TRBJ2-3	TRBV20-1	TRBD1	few	TGCAGTGCTAGACGACAGGGGGTACCCGATACGCAGTATTTT	CSARRQGVPDTQYF
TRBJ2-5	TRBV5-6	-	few	TGTGCCAGCAGCTTCCCCGGGAGCGGACAAGAGACCCAGTACTTC	CASSFPGSGQETQYF
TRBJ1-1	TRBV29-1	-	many	TGCAGCGTTGAGATAGGGATGGAGAACACTGAAGCTTTCTTT	CSVEIGMENTEAFF
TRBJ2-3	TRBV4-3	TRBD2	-	TGCGCCAGCAGCCCCTATGGGGGGGGATCAGATACGCAGTATTTT	CASSPYGGGSDTQYF
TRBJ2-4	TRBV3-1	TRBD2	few	TGTGCCAGCAGGCTAGCGGGGGGAATCGACATTCAGTACTTC	CASRLAGGIDIQYF
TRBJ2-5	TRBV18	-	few	TGTGCCAGCTCACCACAGGCGGCCCAAGAGACCCAGTACTTC	CASSPQAAQETQYF
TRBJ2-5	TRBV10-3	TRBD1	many	TGTGCCATCAAAGGGACAGACCTTCAAGAGACCCAGTACTTC	CAIKGTDLQETQYF
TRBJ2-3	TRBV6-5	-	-	TGTGCCAGCAGAAGGCTAGTGGGGAGTGGGACAGATACGCAGTATTTT	CASRRLVGSGTDTQYF
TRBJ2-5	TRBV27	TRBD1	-	TGTGCCAGCAGTACCGCGGACAGGCGGTACCAAGAGACCCAGTACTTC	CASSTADRRYQETQYF
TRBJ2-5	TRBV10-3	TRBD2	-	TGTGCCAGCGCTAGCGGACAAGAGACCCAGTACTTC	CASASGQETQYF
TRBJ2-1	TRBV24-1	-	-	TGTGCCACCAGTGATCCAGGGGGGGTCAACAATGAGCAGTTCTTC	CATSDPGGVNNEQFF
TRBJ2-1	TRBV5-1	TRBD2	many	TGCGCCAGCAGCTTCCTAGCGGGGGACAATGAGCAGTTCTTC	CASSFLAGDNEQFF
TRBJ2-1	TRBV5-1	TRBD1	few	TGCGCCAGCAGCCCGGGACAGGGCTTAGACGAGCAGTTCTTC	CASSPGQGLDEQFF
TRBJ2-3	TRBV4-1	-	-	TGCGCCAGCAGCCAAGAACCTGGACAGCCTACGCAGTATTTT	CASSQEPGQPTQYF
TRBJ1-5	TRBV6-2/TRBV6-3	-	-	TGTGCCAGCACTAAAGGGGGGAGAGTTCAGCCCCAGCATTTT	CASTKGGRVQPQHF
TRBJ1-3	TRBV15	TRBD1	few	TGTGCCACCAGCGGAAGACAGGGGCCCGTAAACACCATATATTTT	CATSGRQGPVNTIYF
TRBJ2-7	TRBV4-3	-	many	TGCGCCAGCAGCCAAGATTTAATTACCGGGACGGCTTCCTACGAGCAGTACTTC	CASSQDLITGTASYEQYF